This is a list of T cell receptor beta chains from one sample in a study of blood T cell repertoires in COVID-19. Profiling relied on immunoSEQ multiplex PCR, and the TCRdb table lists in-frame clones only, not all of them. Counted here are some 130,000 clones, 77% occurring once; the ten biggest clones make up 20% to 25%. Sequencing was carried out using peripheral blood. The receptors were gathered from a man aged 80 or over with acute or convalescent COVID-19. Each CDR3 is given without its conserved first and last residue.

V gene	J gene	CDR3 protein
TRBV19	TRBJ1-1	ASSISGDRNTEAF
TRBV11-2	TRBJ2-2	ASSLPGPGELF
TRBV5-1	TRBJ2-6	ASSDTGQSGANVLT
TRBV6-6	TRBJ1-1	ASSMFGTVNTEAF
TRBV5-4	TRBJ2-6	ASSLDLLGSSGANVLT
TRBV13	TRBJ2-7	ASSVRDITYEQY
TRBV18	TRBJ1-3	ASSPLLTGPATGNTIY
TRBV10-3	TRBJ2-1	ATGGTSGGAKQF
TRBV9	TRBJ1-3	ASSADTRNTIY
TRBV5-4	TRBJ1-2	ASNGGGNYGYT
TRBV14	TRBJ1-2	ASSQDRTGLTLNGYT
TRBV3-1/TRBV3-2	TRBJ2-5	ASSQQGGRARETQY
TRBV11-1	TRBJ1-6	ATSDSGSYNSPLH
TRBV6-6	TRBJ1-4	ASSYRDRAEKLF
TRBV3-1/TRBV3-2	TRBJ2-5	ASSQDPVQGRIEY
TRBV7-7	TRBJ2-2	ASSLVSGTSNTGELF
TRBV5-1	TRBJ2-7	ASRQAHETYEQY
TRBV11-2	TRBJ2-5	ASSSTSQETQY
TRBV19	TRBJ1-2	ASSSLGLLGGYGYT
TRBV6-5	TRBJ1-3	ASRTGSSGNTIY
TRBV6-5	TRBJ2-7	ASRASGGPYEQY
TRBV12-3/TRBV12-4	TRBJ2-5	ASSKGRAETQY
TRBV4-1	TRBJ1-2	ASSQSGTVNGYT
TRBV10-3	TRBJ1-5	AISEGTGGPQPQH
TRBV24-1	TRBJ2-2	ATSDRRFGELF
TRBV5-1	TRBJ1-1	ASSFDTMNTEAF
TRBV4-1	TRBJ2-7	ACWNVGAPYEQY
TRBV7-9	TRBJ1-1	ASSLGGLMNTEAF
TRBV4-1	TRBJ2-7	ASSPTQGGNEQY
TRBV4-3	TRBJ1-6	ASSQRADGGNSPLH
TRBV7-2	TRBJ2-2	ASTDRGPNTGELF
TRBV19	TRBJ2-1	ASSRRGLAGFDEQF